Included here is one TCR beta chain sequence, with context. Its antigen is not identified. Over chemoradiotherapy, repertoires were sampled more than once. CDR1 is SGDLS, CDR2 YYNGEE, per germline. V was pared by 3 bases and J by 4 bases, with 7 bases between. The CDR3 is 13 residues long. Sequencing used immunoSEQ multiplex PCR; TCRdb keeps in-frame clones, though not all of them. The sample lists about 11,000 clones, around 70% occurring once. The data were obtained in a study of chemoradiotherapy in HPV16-positive cancers. Whole-study results and caveats: Candidate HPV-specific clones and E7-related TCR motifs grew in tumor during treatment. In HPV16-positive patients, HPV-responsive T-cell expansion tracked better recurrence-free survival. The functional HPV-specific definition rests on just two HPV16-positive patients.

This receptor was taken from a human donor with HPV-associated anogenital cancer. The chain joins TRBV9 to TRBJ2-2; D not resolved. Sample acquisition took place from a patient who underwent chemoradiotherapy. The CDR3 DNA is TGTGCCAGCAGCGCGGAAATCACCGGGGAGCTGTTTTTT. Encoded protein: CASSAEITGELFF.